A single sample gave rise to the 2 T cell receptor beta chains below, sequenced in a study of blood T cells in healthy people across ages. A second PCR, run for about 7 to 11 cycles, used a sample-barcoded 5' primer plus a J-beta primer mix. TCRdb passed the 5' RACE reads through MiXCR, listing each CDR3 protein once. The sample yields about 1,500,000 distinct CDR3 sequences, over 25% seen once. Material: blood. These receptors came from a woman under 40 in good health.

The V gene is TRBV7-2, the J gene TRBJ2-5; 8 positions match TRBD1. The V gene end was trimmed by 3 bases and the J gene end by 4 bases; junction bases not matched to a gene: 10. This CDR3 is built from 16 residues. Germline CDR1 and CDR2: SGHTA and FQGNSA. CDR3 protein: CASSFGWQGAGETQYF. CDR3 nucleotide sequence: TGTGCCAGCAGCTTCGGGTGGCAGGGGGCGGGAGAGACCCAGTACTTC.

The genes are TRBV7-9 and TRBJ1-4; D may be TRBD1 (5 bases). CDR1 SEHNR and CDR2 FQNEAQ come from the germline V gene (reference sequence). V was trimmed by 2 bases and J by 2 bases, leaving 9 bases between them. The CDR3 has 15 amino acids. The CDR3 protein is CASSLTGETNEKLFF. CDR3 nucleotides: TGTGCCAGCAGCTTAACAGGAGAGACTAATGAAAAACTGTTTTTT.